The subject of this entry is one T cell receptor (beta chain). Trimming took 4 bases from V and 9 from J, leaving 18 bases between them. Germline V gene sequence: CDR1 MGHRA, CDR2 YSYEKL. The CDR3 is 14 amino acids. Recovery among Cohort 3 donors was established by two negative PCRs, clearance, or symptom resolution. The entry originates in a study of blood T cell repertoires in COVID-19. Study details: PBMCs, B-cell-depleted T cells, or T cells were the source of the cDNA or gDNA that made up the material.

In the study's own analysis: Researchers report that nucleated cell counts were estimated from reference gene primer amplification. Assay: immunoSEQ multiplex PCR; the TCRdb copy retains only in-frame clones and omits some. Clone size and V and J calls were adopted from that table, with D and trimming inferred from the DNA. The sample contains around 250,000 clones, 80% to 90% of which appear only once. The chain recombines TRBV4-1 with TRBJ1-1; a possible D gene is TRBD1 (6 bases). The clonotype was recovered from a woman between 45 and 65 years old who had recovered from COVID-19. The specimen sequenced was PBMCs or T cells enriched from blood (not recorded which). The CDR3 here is CASSPKGDIPQAFF. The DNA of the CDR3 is TGCGCCAGCAGCCCAAAGGGGGACATTCCCCAAGCTTTCTTT.